The 32 T cell receptor beta chains below come from one sample, sequenced in a study of sequential checkpoint blockade in melanoma. Documented treatment: randomized to nivolumab then ipilimumab (arm A) or the reverse (arm B). Sequencing was performed with immunoSEQ multiplex PCR; in TCRdb, only in-frame clones are kept and a portion is missing. The table lists 25,000 to 30,000 clones, roughly 76% of them singletons. Sequences were derived from CD8+ T cells sorted from blood (inferred from file names), sampled from a patient given nivolumab and ipilimumab in sequence. These TCRs come from a human donor with melanoma.

The chain couples TRBV5-1 to TRBJ2-5; D is unclear. CDR3 length equals 15 residues. V shed 5 bases and J shed 3 bases, with 17 bases lying between them. The germline gives CDR1 SGHRS, CDR2 YFSETQ. The CDR3 DNA is TGCGCCAGCAGGCAAATTCTAGAATTCAAAGAGACCCAGTACTTC. As protein: CASRQILEFKETQYF.

V usage is TRBV19 and J usage is TRBJ1-2; TRBD1 matches at 7 bases. The CDR3 runs to 13 residues. Germline V gives CDR1 LNHDA, CDR2 SQIVND (reference sequence). V was pared by 7 bases and J by 4 bases, with 6 bases of the junction left unmatched. The DNA of the CDR3 is TGTGCCAGTACCCCGGGACAGTTCTATGGCTACACCTTC. Its translation: CASTPGQFYGYTF.

The table lists this clone with a few counts. In DNA form, the CDR3 reads TGTGCCAGCAGCCAAGAAGGACAGATGAACACTGAAGCTTTCTTT. It translates to CASSQEGQMNTEAFF. The chain carries TRBV4-2 and TRBJ1-1; D is possibly TRBD1 (6 bases). The CDR3 consists of 15 residues. V lost 0 bases to trimming and J lost 0 bases, with 8 bases between them. Germline assignment: CDR1 LGHNA and CDR2 YNFKEQ.

The chain recombines TRBV4-3 with TRBJ1-2; possibly TRBD1 for D (5 bases). From germline, CDR1 is LGHNA and CDR2 YSLEER. The V gene lost 0 bases and the J gene lost 7 bases, with 21 bases spanning the gap. There are 17 residues in the CDR3. CDR3 coding DNA: TGCGCCAGCAGCCAAGATCTTGTGGGGCAGACCGCCGGTGGCTACACCTTC. This gives the protein CASSQDLVGQTAGGYTF.

CDR3 sequence: CASSAGSGTGANVLTF. CDR3 nucleotide sequence: TGTGCCAGCAGCGCCGGGTCAGGGACTGGGGCCAACGTCCTGACTTTC. The V and J genes are TRBV9 and TRBJ2-6; tentative D call: TRBD1 (5 bases). Germline V gene data show CDR1 as SGDLS and CDR2 as YYNGEE. Trimming pared 3 bases from V and 2 bases from J, leaving 12 bases between. The CDR3 has 16 residues.

The V and J genes are TRBV7-2 and TRBJ1-4; maybe TRBD1 (5 bases). The CDR3 is made up of 15 amino acids. Germline V gives CDR1 SGHTA, CDR2 FQGNSA. Trimming took off 6 bases at V and 6 bases at J, with 17 bases between the two ends. This chain's CDR3 is CASRPGGWGDEKLFF. The CDR3 bases are TGTGCCAGCAGGCCTGGGGGGTGGGGAGATGAAAAACTGTTTTTT.

The rearrangement uses TRBV4-3 and TRBJ2-3, with unresolved D. Germline V CDR1 and CDR2: LGHNA, YSLEER. V was clipped by 1 base and J by 2 bases, with 13 bases between them. The CDR3 length is 16 residues. The DNA of the CDR3 is TGCGCCAGCAGCCAAGTAGTACAGCAATTCACAGATACGCAGTATTTT. Amino acids: CASSQVVQQFTDTQYF.

The V gene is TRBV28, the J gene TRBJ2-7, with TRBD2 matching over 14 bases. V gave up 2 bases and J gave up 6 bases; unmatched junction bases: 15. CDR1 is MDHEN, CDR2 SYDVKM, per germline. The CDR3 covers 19 residues. CDR3 DNA: TGTGCCAGCAGTTTAGCCGGGACTAGCGGGAGCATCCTTAATTTCGAGCAGTACTTC. Amino acids: CASSLAGTSGSILNFEQYF.

This chain connects TRBV15 to TRBJ2-7, with D perhaps matching TRBD2 (6 bases). V gave up 6 bases and J gave up 6 bases, with 18 bases separating them. Germline V CDR1 and CDR2: LNHNV, YYDKDF (reference sequence). There are 14 residues in the CDR3. The CDR3 nucleotides are TGTGCCACCAGGGAGGGTCTGAGGGGCTTCGAGCAGTACTTC. Amino acids: CATREGLRGFEQYF.

The genes are TRBV2 and TRBJ2-1; D might be TRBD2 (7 bases). The germline V gene has CDR1 SNHLY and CDR2 FYNNEI. This CDR3 comprises 16 residues. The V gene lost 7 bases and the J gene lost 2 bases, with 18 bases spanning the gap. DNA for the CDR3: TGTGCCAGCATGACCCCACGCGGGGGCACCTACAATGAGCAGTTCTTC. This translates into CASMTPRGGTYNEQFF.

The chain uses TRBV6-5 and TRBJ2-1; 9 bases are a match to TRBD1. CDR1 MNHEY and CDR2 SVGAGI come from the germline V gene. CDR3 length: 14 amino acids. J was trimmed by 7 bases and V by 2 bases; bases with no gene match: 3. The CDR3 sequence: CASSYVQGANEQFF. The CDR3, as DNA: TGTGCCAGCAGTTACGTACAGGGGGCAAATGAGCAGTTCTTC.

This chain links TRBV15 with TRBJ2-4; D may be TRBD2 (5 bases). The CDR3 covers 17 residues. Trimming shortened V by 0 bases and J by 4 bases, and 16 bases separated the two germline ends. Per germline, CDR1 LNHNV and CDR2 YYDKDF (reference sequence). The CDR3 loop is CATSRELVGSEKNIQYF. The DNA for the CDR3 is TGTGCCACCAGCAGAGAACTAGTCGGGTCCGAGAAAAACATTCAGTACTTC.

This rearrangement joins TRBV27 to TRBJ1-1; D may be TRBD1 (6 bases). The CDR3 length is 15 residues. Germline V gives CDR1 MNHEY, CDR2 SMNVEV (reference sequence). V was trimmed by 6 bases and J by 6 bases, leaving 20 bases between them. The CDR3 coding sequence is TGTGCCAGCAGCCTGGGGGGGGCTCTAGGAGCTGAAGCTTTCTTT. It specifies CASSLGGALGAEAFF.

J is TRBJ2-1 and V is TRBV7-9; D gene unclear. Germline assignment: CDR1 SEHNR and CDR2 FQNEAQ (reference sequence). Trimming shortened V by 5 bases and J by 4 bases, and 3 bases separated the two germline ends. There are 11 residues in the CDR3. Written as DNA, the CDR3 is TGTGCCAGCAGCCCATACAATGAGCAGTTCTTC. Amino acids: CASSPYNEQFF.

The chain links TRBV25-1 to TRBJ2-7; possible D gene TRBD2, 5 bases. Germline V gene sequence: CDR1 MGHDK, CDR2 SYGVNS. With 8 bases removed from V and 1 base from J, the gap between germline ends came to 12 bases. This CDR3 has 13 residues. The CDR3 DNA reads TGTGCCAGCTCGAGAGCGGAGTCCTACGAGCAGTACTTC. Residues: CASSRAESYEQYF.

This chain links TRBV6-4 with TRBJ2-1, with TRBD2 matching 10 bases. CDR1 and CDR2 from the germline V gene are MRHNA and SNTAGT. The CDR3 has 15 amino acids. V lost 4 bases to trimming and J lost 7 bases; unmatched junction nucleotides: 7. In nucleotides, the CDR3 is TGTGCCAGCAGTGGGACTAGCGGAAACTCAAATGAGCAGTTCTTC. Translation gives CASSGTSGNSNEQFF.

This chain links TRBV7-8 with TRBJ2-7; 11 bases are shared with TRBD2. With 4 bases clipped from V and 3 bases from J, the junction kept 14 bases outside the gene matches. CDR3 length equals 18 residues. Germline V gene data show CDR1 as SGHVS and CDR2 as FQNEAQ. Here the CDR3 DNA reads TGTGCCAGCAGCTCCAATCCGGGACTAGCGGTCTTCTTCTACGAGCAGTACTTC. It specifies CASSSNPGLAVFFYEQYF.

This clone has only one observation. This chain joins TRBV28 and TRBJ1-2, with D perhaps matching TRBD1 (6 bases). The CDR3 consists of 13 residues. Looked up from germline, CDR1 is MDHEN and CDR2 is SYDVKM. The V end lost 7 bases, the J end lost 3 bases, and 12 bases lay between the germline ends. The CDR3: CASNQGRDYGYTF. As DNA, the CDR3 is TGTGCCAGCAACCAGGGGAGGGACTATGGCTACACCTTC.

The rearrangement links TRBV9 to TRBJ1-1; D is perhaps TRBD1 (6 bases). The CDR3 is 14 residues long. The ends were cut back, 3 bases at V and 3 bases at J, with 12 bases in the middle. The germline gives CDR1 SGDLS, CDR2 YYNGEE. The CDR3 region has the DNA TGTGCCAGCAGCGCCACACAGGGATACACTGAAGCTTTCTTT. This encodes CASSATQGYTEAFF.

There are a few counts of this clone. The rearrangement joins TRBV19 to TRBJ2-2; 10 positions agree with TRBD2. In germline, CDR1 is LNHDA, CDR2 SQIVND (reference sequence). After removal of 3 bases from V and 7 bases from J, the junction contained 5 bases not matched to a gene. The CDR3 is made up of 15 amino acids. CDR3 nucleotides: TGTGCCAGTAGTATGCTAGCGGGGGCCGGCGGGGAGCTGTTTTTT. Protein: CASSMLAGAGGELFF.

V is TRBV14 and J is TRBJ2-2, with 7 bases fitting TRBD2. CDR1 SGHDN and CDR2 FVKESK come from the germline V gene. The CDR3 totals 19 residues. With 4 bases clipped from V and 0 bases from J, the junction kept 14 bases outside the gene matches. The chain's CDR3 is CASSLTGALAETNTGELFF. DNA of the CDR3: TGTGCCAGCAGCCTAACGGGAGCCCTAGCGGAAACGAACACCGGGGAGCTGTTTTTT.

This clone has just a few counts. This chain uses TRBV6-6 with TRBJ2-4; D not resolved. The CDR3 runs to 11 residues. Germline CDR1 is MNHNY and CDR2 is SVGAGI (reference sequence). Deletions cut 6 bases from V and 8 bases from J, with 8 bases between. The CDR3 region is CASSLRDIQYF. The CDR3 nucleotides read TGTGCCAGCAGCCTGAGAGACATTCAGTACTTC.

V gene TRBV5-1 combines with J gene TRBJ2-1, with TRBD1 matching over 9 bases. This CDR3 is built from 13 residues. V lost 3 bases, J lost 10 bases, and 5 bases stayed unmatched. The germline V gene encodes CDR1 SGHRS and CDR2 YFSETQ. The CDR3 DNA follows: TGCGCCAGCAGCTCATGGACAGGGGCCGAGCAGTTCTTC. It codes for CASSSWTGAEQFF.

The rearrangement joins TRBV19 to TRBJ2-5; 8 bases fit TRBD2. The V segment lost 3 bases and the J segment 1 base; nucleotides outside the gene matches: 4. Germline CDR1 and CDR2: LNHDA and SQIVND (reference sequence). This CDR3 region has 15 residues. CDR3 sequence reads: CASSILAGGQETQYF. Here the CDR3 DNA reads TGTGCCAGTAGTATTCTCGCGGGGGGCCAAGAGACCCAGTACTTC.

The rearrangement links TRBV9 to TRBJ1-2; no clear D. V was clipped by 3 bases and J by 13 bases, with 19 bases between them. Germline CDR1 and CDR2: SGDLS and YYNGEE. This CDR3 comprises 13 residues. CDR3 coding DNA: TGTGCCAGCAGCGCCCCCTTCCCAGGTTCGCCCACCTTC. Its translation is CASSAPFPGSPTF.

This chain connects TRBV7-9 to TRBJ1-4, with 7 positions matching TRBD1. The germline V gene encodes CDR1 SEHNR and CDR2 FQNEAQ (reference sequence). Losses at the gene ends were 1 base for V and 4 bases for J; bases not matched to a gene: 0. The CDR3 is 14 amino acids. CDR3 loop: CASSLGDSNEKLFF. The CDR3 nucleotides read TGTGCCAGCAGCTTAGGGGACAGTAATGAAAAACTGTTTTTT.

In DNA form, the CDR3 reads TGTGCCAGCAGCGTAGCTGACGGGACCTACGAGCAGTACTTC. The encoded protein is CASSVADGTYEQYF. The rearrangement links TRBV9 to TRBJ2-7; TRBD2 is a possible D gene (5 bases). The CDR3 consists of 14 residues. Per the germline V gene, CDR1 is SGDLS and CDR2 is YYNGEE. The V and J ends lost 0 bases and 2 bases respectively, with 9 bases between them. Full variable domain (outside the CDR3, taken from reference TRBV9 and TRBJ2-7): DSGVTQTPKHLITATGQRVTLRCSPRSGDLSVYWYQQSLDQGLQFLIQYYNGEERAKGNILERFSAQQFPDLHSELNLSSLELGDSALYFCASSVADGTYEQYFGPGTRLTVT.

Note on this clone: Distinct nucleotide sequences in the sample also encode this CDR3. The chain carries TRBV9 and TRBJ2-2, with D possibly being TRBD1 (5 bases). The germline V and J ends were trimmed by 4 bases and 1 base, with 8 bases remaining between them. The CDR3 length is 14 residues. CDR1 is SGDLS and CDR2 is YYNGEE in the germline V gene. The CDR3 DNA reads as TGTGCCAGCAGCCCCGACAGGAACACCGGGGAGCTGTTTTTT. It specifies CASSPDRNTGELFF.

The CDR3 here is CASSTPSGRLKYEQYF. The CDR3 DNA sequence: TGTGCCAGCAGCACTCCTAGCGGGAGGCTCAAGTACGAGCAGTACTTC. This chain joins TRBV5-5 and TRBJ2-7, with 11 bases matching TRBD2. V trimming: 4 bases; J trimming: 4 bases; junction bases outside the gene matches: 10. Germline lookup yields CDR1 SGHKS and CDR2 YYEKEE (reference sequence). This CDR3 is 16 amino acids long.

The rearrangement links TRBV19 to TRBJ1-5; tentative D call: TRBD1 (5 bases). Trimming took 3 bases from V and 0 from J, leaving 12 bases between them. The CDR3 totals 16 residues. Germline loops: CDR1 LNHDA, CDR2 SQIVND (reference sequence). This CDR3 is CASSIVTGYSNQPQHF. The CDR3 DNA sequence: TGTGCCAGTAGTATCGTTACAGGCTATAGCAATCAGCCCCAGCATTTT.

CDR3: CASSFGGVAGYNEQFF. CDR3 DNA: TGTGCCAGCAGCTTCGGGGGGGTAGCGGGCTACAATGAGCAGTTCTTC. This chain links TRBV11-2 with TRBJ2-1; TRBD2 matches at 8 bases. The CDR3 is made up of 16 amino acids. Trimming removed 3 bases from V and 3 bases from J; junction bases left unmatched: 7. Germline CDR1 reads SGHAT; CDR2 reads FQNNGV.

The rearrangement joins TRBV6-4 to TRBJ2-3, with TRBD2 matching over 10 bases. V trimming: 5 bases; J trimming: 4 bases; junction bases outside the gene matches: 3. Germline values: CDR1 MRHNA, CDR2 SNTAGT. CDR3 length: 14 residues. This CDR3 is CASSSGRASDTQYF. The CDR3 DNA reads TGTGCCAGCAGTAGCGGGAGGGCCTCAGATACGCAGTATTTT.